This T cell receptor (beta chain) was profiled in a study of metastatic and nonmetastatic thyroid tumors. TCRdb reprocessed the PCR reads using MiXCR. Among tens of thousands of clones listed, about 30% were seen once. This CDR3 contains 14 residues. V gave up 2 bases and J gave up 4 bases, with 14 bases separating them. Germline assignment: CDR1 GTSNPN and CDR2 SVGIG (reference sequence). Thyroid surgery took place with no prior treatment in any patient. Material for sequencing was tumor tissue. The rearrangement joins TRBV30 to TRBJ1-1, with D uncertain. The origin of this receptor is a female donor with papillary thyroid cancer or a benign thyroid nodule (not recorded which). Some clones in this sample may be carry-over from other donors' samples. CDR3 nucleotides: TGTGCCTGGAGTAGAGGCGTGGGGAGCACTGAAGCTTTCTTT. Translation gives CAWSRGVGSTEAFF.